The 28 T cell receptor beta chains given below trace back to one sample, sequenced in a study of identical twins. From the 5' RACE reads, TCRdb called clonotypes with MiXCR, one entry per CDR3 protein. In the table there are 250,000 or so distinct CDR3 sequences, about 8% of which are singletons. This sample was shared with a second study, whose subject was yellow fever vaccine responses in identical twins.

Material: CD8+ T cells sorted from blood. All receptors come from a woman between 18 and 29 years old in good health.

In this sample, this clonotype turned up many times. This chain joins TRBV29-1 and TRBJ2-7; 8 bases are shared with TRBD1. The CDR3 covers 13 residues. Trimming removed 4 bases from V and 7 bases from J; junction bases left unmatched: 9. CDR1 and CDR2 (germline): SQVTM, ANQGSEA. As DNA, the CDR3 is TGCAGCGTTGTCGCCAGGGGGCCGGTGGAGCAGTACTTC. Translation: CSVVARGPVEQYF.

At least ten counts were recorded for this clonotype. This CDR3 is CASCGLASPDTQYF. The CDR3 DNA sequence: TGCGCCAGCTGCGGACTAGCGAGCCCAGATACGCAGTATTTT. This chain joins TRBV10-2 and TRBJ2-3; 9 bases are shared with TRBD2. The CDR3 is 14 residues long. Germline V gene lookup returns CDR1 WSHSY and CDR2 SAAADI. J was trimmed by 4 bases and V by 8 bases; bases with no gene match: 7.

Only a few counts were recorded for this clonotype. The V call is TRBV11-2, the J call TRBJ2-7; no clear D gene. This CDR3 comprises 15 residues. V shed 4 bases and J shed 2 bases, with 15 bases lying between them. Germline V lookup: CDR1 SGHAT, CDR2 FQNNGV. The CDR3 DNA is TGTGCCAGCAGCTCCCTTGAGTCTGTTACCTACGAGCAGTACTTC. Protein sequence: CASSSLESVTYEQYF. The full variable domain, with the rest looked up from reference TRBV11-2 and TRBJ2-7, is EAGVAQSPRYKIIEKRQSVAFWCNPISGHATLYWYQQILGQGPKLLIQFQNNGVVDDSQLPKDRFSAERLKGVDSTLKIQPAKLEDSAVYLCASSSLESVTYEQYFGPGTRLTVT.

This clonotype has only a few counts. The chain couples TRBV7-9 to TRBJ2-5; 7 bases are a match to TRBD1. This CDR3 has 13 residues. The V gene end was trimmed by 5 bases and the J gene end by 3 bases; junction bases not matched to a gene: 3. Germline V CDR1 and CDR2: SEHNR, FQNEAQ (reference sequence). The CDR3 is CASSRDSKETQYF. CDR3 nucleotides: TGTGCCAGCAGCAGGGACAGCAAAGAGACCCAGTACTTC.

V and J are TRBV19 and TRBJ2-7; D is perhaps TRBD1 (5 bases). The CDR3 loop spans 14 amino acids. Trimming left V 4 bases short and J 3 bases short, with 13 bases between. CDR1 and CDR2 from the germline V gene are LNHDA and SQIVND (reference sequence). As DNA, the CDR3 is TGTGCCAGTAGTACTCTCCAGGGTTACTACGAGCAGTACTTC. Its translation: CASSTLQGYYEQYF.

This clonotype was seen only a few times. The chain employs TRBV21-1 and TRBJ2-7; the table names TRBD2, a call not compared with the DNA. TRBV21-1 is annotated as a pseudogene. The length of the CDR3 is 16 residues. CDR3: CASSKGTSGLGYEQYF. CDR3 bases: TGTGCCAGCAGCAAAGGGACTAGCGGTCTCGGGTACGAGCAGTACTTC.

The V gene is TRBV28, the J gene TRBJ2-3; D is possibly TRBD2 (5 bases). This CDR3 has 18 amino acids. Trimming shortened V by 1 base and J by 2 bases, and 19 bases separated the two germline ends. Germline values: CDR1 MDHEN, CDR2 SYDVKM. CDR3 in DNA: TGTGCCAGCAGTTTATTAAGCCCTGAGAGGGTTTACACAGATACGCAGTATTTT. As protein: CASSLLSPERVYTDTQYF.

This clonotype was found a few times. This chain uses TRBV20-1 with TRBJ1-2; the D gene is possibly TRBD1 (6 bases). This CDR3 comprises 16 residues. The V end was cut by 0 bases, the J end by 2 bases, with 16 bases between. Germline CDR1 and CDR2: DFQATT and SNEGSKA (reference sequence). The CDR3 DNA follows: TGCAGTGCTAGAGATTGGGGGGGCGCTGGGAACTATGGCTACACCTTC. Amino acids: CSARDWGGAGNYGYTF.

This chain uses TRBV7-9 with TRBJ2-1; 8 positions agree with TRBD1. Germline CDR1 reads SEHNR; CDR2 reads FQNEAQ (reference sequence). J was trimmed by 4 bases and V by 4 bases; bases with no gene match: 9. This CDR3 has 16 amino acids. The CDR3 DNA reads TGTGCCAGCAGCTGGGTCCGGACAGGGTGGTACAATGAGCAGTTCTTC. Protein sequence: CASSWVRTGWYNEQFF.

This clonotype was detected many times. This chain connects TRBV7-3 to TRBJ2-3, with TRBD1 as a possible D gene (5 bases). V was pared by 4 bases and J by 4 bases, with 12 bases between. The CDR3 consists of 14 residues. Germline V lookup: CDR1 SGHTA, CDR2 FQGTGA. Written as DNA, the CDR3 is TGTGCCAGCAGCTCCGGTTTAGGGGCAGATACGCAGTATTTT. The encoded protein is CASSSGLGADTQYF.

This clonotype was detected a few times. The chain couples TRBV27 to TRBJ2-7, with no clear D. V lost 1 base, J lost 7 bases, and 14 bases lay in between. The CDR3 is 14 amino acids. Germline-derived CDR1 and CDR2 are MNHEY and SMNVEV (reference sequence). CDR3 DNA sequence: TGTGCCAGCAGTTTATTCGCCGTTCCGGAGGAGCAGTACTTC. Protein: CASSLFAVPEEQYF.

This clonotype came up many times. This sequence joins TRBV4-3 and TRBJ2-1; 10 nucleotides match TRBD2. CDR3 length: 16 residues. Germline trimming cut 0 bases from V and 2 bases from J; bases unmatched to any gene: 1. The germline V gene encodes CDR1 LGHNA and CDR2 YSLEER. For the CDR3, the DNA is TGCGCCAGCAGCCAAGATGGGACTAGCGCCTACAATGAGCAGTTCTTC. The encoded protein is CASSQDGTSAYNEQFF.

This clonotype has a count of ten or more. The chain is built from TRBV5-5 and TRBJ1-4; perhaps TRBD1 as D (5 bases). The CDR3 covers 18 residues. Germline V gene data show CDR1 as SGHKS and CDR2 as YYEKEE (reference sequence). The V end lost 4 bases, the J end lost 8 bases, and 27 bases lay between the germline ends. This chain's CDR3 is CASSASYERGKVWEKLFF. The DNA for the CDR3 is TGTGCCAGCAGCGCCTCCTACGAGAGGGGCAAAGTTTGGGAAAAACTGTTTTTT.

This chain joins TRBV18 and TRBJ2-5; D is possibly TRBD1 (6 bases). The CDR3 is made up of 15 amino acids. V was cut by 0 bases and J by 5 bases, with 13 bases left in between. Germline V gene lookup returns CDR1 KGHSH and CDR2 LQKENI. The CDR3: CASSPPWDIGETQYF. The CDR3 nucleotides are TGTGCCAGCTCACCACCTTGGGACATTGGGGAGACCCAGTACTTC.

The table lists this clonotype with many counts. The rearrangement joins TRBV7-9 to TRBJ2-3; D possibly corresponds to TRBD2 (6 bases). From germline, CDR1 is SEHNR and CDR2 FQNEAQ (reference sequence). The length of the CDR3 is 14 residues. The V gene lost 3 bases and the J gene lost 2 bases, with 9 bases spanning the gap. The chain's CDR3 is CASSFSGPTDTQYF. Here the CDR3 DNA reads TGTGCCAGCAGCTTCAGCGGGCCCACAGATACGCAGTATTTT.

In its sample, this clonotype was seen many times. This CDR3 reads CASSTGADTQYF. The DNA for the CDR3 is TGCGCCAGCAGCACAGGGGCAGATACGCAGTATTTT. V and J are TRBV4-1 and TRBJ2-3, with TRBD1 matching over 7 bases. The CDR3 runs to 12 residues. The V gene end was trimmed by 5 bases and the J gene end by 4 bases; junction bases not matched to a gene: 0. Germline V gene sequence: CDR1 MGHRA, CDR2 YSYEKL.

The chain uses TRBV7-9 and TRBJ2-3, with D tentatively TRBD1 or TRBD2 (5 bases each). V lost 5 bases and J 4 bases, leaving 10 bases between the germline ends. The length of the CDR3 is 13 residues. Germline V gene lookup returns CDR1 SEHNR and CDR2 FQNEAQ (reference sequence). The DNA for the CDR3 is TGTGCCAGCAGCCCGGGACCTCCAGATACGCAGTATTTT. Its translation: CASSPGPPDTQYF. Together with reference TRBV7-9 and TRBJ2-3, the CDR3 gives the full variable domain: DTGVSQNPRHKITKRGQNVTFRCDPISEHNRLYWYRQTLGQGPEFLTYFQNEAQLEKSRLLSDRFSAERPKGSFSTLEIQRTEQGDSAMYLCASSPGPPDTQYFGPGTRLTVL.

Many counts were recorded for this clonotype. V and J are TRBV6-2 or TRBV6-3 and TRBJ2-7; TRBD2 is a possible D gene (5 bases). Trimming removed 2 bases from V and 0 bases from J, with 8 bases in between. CDR1 and CDR2 (germline): MNHEY, SVGEGT. This CDR3 is 14 amino acids long. The CDR3: CASSYRGNSYEQYF. Written as DNA, the CDR3 is TGTGCCAGCAGTTACCGGGGAAACTCCTACGAGCAGTACTTC.

There are many counts of this clonotype. The V call is TRBV6-2 or TRBV6-3, the J call TRBJ2-1; 8 bases map to TRBD2. The CDR3 is made up of 15 amino acids. The germline gives CDR1 MNHEY, CDR2 SVGEGT. Losses at the gene ends were 8 bases for V and 3 bases for J; bases not matched to a gene: 9. The CDR3 is CASATPSGYYNEQFF. The CDR3 DNA reads as TGTGCCAGCGCCACCCCTAGCGGGTACTACAATGAGCAGTTCTTC.

This clonotype was observed at least ten times. The chain carries TRBV15 and TRBJ1-1; D not resolved. Germline V gene data show CDR1 as LNHNV and CDR2 as YYDKDF (reference sequence). CDR3 length: 15 residues. Trimming shortened V by 6 bases and J by 0 bases, and 14 bases separated the two germline ends. CDR3 bases: TGTGCCACCAGGTTGGCAGATCTCATGAACACTGAAGCTTTCTTT. Translating it yields CATRLADLMNTEAFF.

The chain employs TRBV9 and TRBJ2-3, with 7 bases lining up with TRBD2. Germline CDR1 SGDLS, CDR2 YYNGEE. The CDR3 totals 15 residues. The ends lost 0 bases at V and 5 bases at J; junction bases unmatched: 6. The CDR3 protein is CASSVDRGVLDTQYF. The DNA of the CDR3 is TGTGCCAGCAGCGTAGACCGGGGGGTCCTAGATACGCAGTATTTT.

This clonotype was seen repeatedly, ten times or more. The gene calls are TRBV6-2 or TRBV6-3 and TRBJ2-1; D possibly corresponds to TRBD1 (5 bases). Trimming shortened V by 6 bases and J by 0 bases, and 15 bases separated the two germline ends. The CDR3 has 16 amino acids. Germline-derived CDR1 and CDR2 are MNHEY and SVGEGT. CDR3 sequence (DNA): TGTGCCAGCAGGGGGATACAGGAGAGCTCCTACAATGAGCAGTTCTTC. Residues: CASRGIQESSYNEQFF.

The table lists this clonotype with many counts. This rearrangement joins TRBV12-3 or TRBV12-4 to TRBJ2-7; 9 nucleotides agree with TRBD1. CDR3 length: 14 amino acids. With 5 bases clipped from V and 6 bases from J, the junction kept 8 bases outside the gene matches. In DNA form, the CDR3 reads TGTGCCAGCAGTCCGACAGGGGGTGGAGGCGAGCAGTACTTC. It encodes CASSPTGGGGEQYF.

The chain joins TRBV6-4 to TRBJ2-3; a possible D gene is TRBD2 (5 bases). CDR3 size: 14 residues. V was shortened by 0 bases and J by 6 bases, with 10 bases between the two germline ends. CDR1 and CDR2 (germline): MRHNA, SNTAGT. The CDR3 bases are TGTGCCAGCAGTGACTCGGCTAGCATGGATACGCAGTATTTT. It yields the protein CASSDSASMDTQYF.

This rearrangement joins TRBV28 to TRBJ2-1, with D maybe TRBD2 (6 bases). This CDR3 contains 12 residues. The germline V gene has CDR1 MDHEN and CDR2 SYDVKM. Between the trimmed V and J ends, which lost 6 bases and 10 bases, there was a span of 13 bases. The DNA for the CDR3 is TGTGCCAGCAGGACCTTCGGAGGGGAGCAGTTCTTC. It encodes CASRTFGGEQFF.

The CDR3 loop is CASPRGGVYNEQFF. The CDR3 nucleotides read TGCGCCAGTCCGAGGGGAGGGGTTTACAATGAGCAGTTCTTC. The rearrangement uses TRBV5-1 and TRBJ2-1; 7 nucleotides align to TRBD2. There are 14 residues in the CDR3. V lost 8 bases to trimming and J lost 4 bases; unmatched junction nucleotides: 9. Germline lookup yields CDR1 SGHRS and CDR2 YFSETQ. Together with reference TRBV5-1 and TRBJ2-1, the CDR3 gives the full variable domain: KAGVTQTPRYLIKTRGQQVTLSCSPISGHRSVSWYQQTPGQGLQFLFEYFSETQRNKGNFPGRFSGRQFSNSRSEMNVSTLELGDSALYLCASPRGGVYNEQFFGPGTRLTVL.

This clonotype was found a few times. V and J are TRBV20-1 and TRBJ2-1, with 10 positions matching TRBD2. Germline V lookup: CDR1 DFQATT, CDR2 SNEGSKA (reference sequence). J gave up 3 bases and V 6 bases, and 5 bases lay outside the gene matches. CDR3 length: 14 residues. The CDR3 here is CSAPGLADYNEQFF. DNA of the CDR3: TGCAGTGCCCCCGGACTAGCGGACTACAATGAGCAGTTCTTC.

This clonotype was detected ten times or more. V is TRBV11-2 and J is TRBJ2-2; 12 bases agree with TRBD2. Germline V CDR1 and CDR2: SGHAT, FQNNGV. V shed 8 bases, J shed 7 bases, and the junction held 14 bases outside the gene matches. The CDR3 contains 17 residues. Here the CDR3 reads CASADLAGGWMIGELFF. As DNA, the CDR3 is TGTGCCAGCGCGGATCTAGCGGGAGGGTGGATGATCGGGGAGCTGTTTTTT.